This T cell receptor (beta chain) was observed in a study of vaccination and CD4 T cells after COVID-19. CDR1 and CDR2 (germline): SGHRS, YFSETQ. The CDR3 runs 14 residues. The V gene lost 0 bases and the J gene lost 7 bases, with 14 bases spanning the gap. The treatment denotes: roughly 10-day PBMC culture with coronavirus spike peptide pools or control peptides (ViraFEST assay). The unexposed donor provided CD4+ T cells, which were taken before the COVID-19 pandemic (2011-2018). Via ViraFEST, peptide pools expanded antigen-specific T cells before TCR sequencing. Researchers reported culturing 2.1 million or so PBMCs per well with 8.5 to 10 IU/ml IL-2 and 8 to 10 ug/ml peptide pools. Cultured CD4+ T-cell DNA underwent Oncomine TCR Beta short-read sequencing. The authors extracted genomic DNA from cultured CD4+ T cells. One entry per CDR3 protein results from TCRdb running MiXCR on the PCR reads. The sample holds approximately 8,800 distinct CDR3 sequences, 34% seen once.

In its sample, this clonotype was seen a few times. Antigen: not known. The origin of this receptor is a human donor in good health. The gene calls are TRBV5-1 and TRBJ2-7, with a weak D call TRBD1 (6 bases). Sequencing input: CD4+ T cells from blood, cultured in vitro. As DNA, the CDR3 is TGCGCCAGCAGCTTGGTACCTGGCCAGGGGGAGCAGTACTTC. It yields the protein CASSLVPGQGEQYF.